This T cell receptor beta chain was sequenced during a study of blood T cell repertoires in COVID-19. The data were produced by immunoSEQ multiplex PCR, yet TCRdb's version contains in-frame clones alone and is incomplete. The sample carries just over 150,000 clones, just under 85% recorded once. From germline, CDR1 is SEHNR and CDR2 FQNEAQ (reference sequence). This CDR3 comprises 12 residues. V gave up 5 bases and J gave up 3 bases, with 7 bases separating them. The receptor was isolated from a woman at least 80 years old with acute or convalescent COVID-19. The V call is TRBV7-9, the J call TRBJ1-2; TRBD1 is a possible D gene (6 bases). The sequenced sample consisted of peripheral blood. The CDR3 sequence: CASSNRDYGYTF. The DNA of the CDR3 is TGTGCCAGCAGCAACAGGGACTATGGCTACACCTTC.